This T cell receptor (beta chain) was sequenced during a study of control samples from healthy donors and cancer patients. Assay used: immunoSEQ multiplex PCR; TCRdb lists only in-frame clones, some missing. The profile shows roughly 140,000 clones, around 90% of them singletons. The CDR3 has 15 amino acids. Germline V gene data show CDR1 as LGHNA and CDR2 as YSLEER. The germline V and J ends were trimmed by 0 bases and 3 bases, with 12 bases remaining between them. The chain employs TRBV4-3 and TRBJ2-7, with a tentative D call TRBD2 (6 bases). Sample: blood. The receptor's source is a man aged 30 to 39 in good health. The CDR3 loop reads CASSQDKEGSYEQYF. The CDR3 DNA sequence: TGCGCCAGCAGCCAAGATAAGGAGGGTAGCTACGAGCAGTACTTC.